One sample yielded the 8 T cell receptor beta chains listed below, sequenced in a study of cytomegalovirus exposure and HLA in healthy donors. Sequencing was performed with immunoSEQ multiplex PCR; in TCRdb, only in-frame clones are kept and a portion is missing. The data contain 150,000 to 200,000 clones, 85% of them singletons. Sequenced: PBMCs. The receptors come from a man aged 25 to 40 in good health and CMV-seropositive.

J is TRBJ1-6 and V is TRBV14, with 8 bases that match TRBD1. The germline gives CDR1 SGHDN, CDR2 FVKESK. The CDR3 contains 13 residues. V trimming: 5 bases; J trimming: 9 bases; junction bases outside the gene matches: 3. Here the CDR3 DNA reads TGTGCCAGCAGCGGACAGGGATCTTCACCCCTCCACTTT. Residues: CASSGQGSSPLHF.

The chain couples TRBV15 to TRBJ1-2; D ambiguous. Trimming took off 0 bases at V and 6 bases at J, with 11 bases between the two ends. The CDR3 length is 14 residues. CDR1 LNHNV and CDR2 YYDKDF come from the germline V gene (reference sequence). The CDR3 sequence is CATSRDSARNGYTF. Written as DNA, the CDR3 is TGTGCCACCAGCAGAGATTCAGCCAGGAATGGCTACACCTTC.

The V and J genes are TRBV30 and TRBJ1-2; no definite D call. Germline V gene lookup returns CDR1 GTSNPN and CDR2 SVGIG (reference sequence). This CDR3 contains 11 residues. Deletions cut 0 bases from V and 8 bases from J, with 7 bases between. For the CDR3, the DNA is TGTGCCTGGAGTGTAGGAGGGGGCTACACCTTC. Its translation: CAWSVGGGYTF. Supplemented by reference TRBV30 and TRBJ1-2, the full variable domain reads SQTIHQWPATLVQPVGSPLSLECTVEGTSNPNLYWYRQAAGRGLQLLFYSVGIGQISSEVPQNLSASRPQDRQFILSSKKLLLSDSGFYLCAWSVGGGYTFGSGTRLTVV.

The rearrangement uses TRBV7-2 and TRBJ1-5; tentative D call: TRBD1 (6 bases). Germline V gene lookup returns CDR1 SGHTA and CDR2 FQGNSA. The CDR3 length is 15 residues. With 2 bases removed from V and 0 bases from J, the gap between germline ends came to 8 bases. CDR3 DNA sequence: TGTGCCAGCAGCTTAAACAGGGATAGCAATCAGCCCCAGCATTTT. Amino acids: CASSLNRDSNQPQHF.

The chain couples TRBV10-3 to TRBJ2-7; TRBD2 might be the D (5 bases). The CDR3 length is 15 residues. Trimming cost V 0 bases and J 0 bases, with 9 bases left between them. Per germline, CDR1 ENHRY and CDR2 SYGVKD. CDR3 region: CAISESRAGSYEQYF. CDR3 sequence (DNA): TGTGCCATCAGTGAGTCGAGGGCCGGCTCCTACGAGCAGTACTTC.

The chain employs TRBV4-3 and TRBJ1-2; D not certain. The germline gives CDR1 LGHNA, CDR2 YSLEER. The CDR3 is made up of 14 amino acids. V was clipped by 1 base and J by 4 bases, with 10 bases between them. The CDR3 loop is CASSQVPFFYGYTF. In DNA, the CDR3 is TGCGCCAGCAGCCAAGTCCCCTTCTTCTATGGCTACACCTTC.

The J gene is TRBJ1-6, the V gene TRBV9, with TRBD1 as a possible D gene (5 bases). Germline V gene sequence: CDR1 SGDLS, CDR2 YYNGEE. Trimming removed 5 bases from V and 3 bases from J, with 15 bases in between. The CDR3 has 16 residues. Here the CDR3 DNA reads TGTGCCAGCAGAGAGCGGGAAGGGGTCTATAATTCACCCCTCCACTTT. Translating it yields CASREREGVYNSPLHF.

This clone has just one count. CDR3 sequence (DNA): TGTGCCATCGAGCGGGGCGGCTACACCTTC. Protein: CAIERGGYTF. The chain employs TRBV19 and TRBJ1-2; D may be TRBD1 (5 bases). Germline V lookup: CDR1 LNHDA, CDR2 SQIVND (reference sequence). The ends were cut back, 10 bases at V and 8 bases at J, with 11 bases in the middle. The CDR3 has 10 residues.